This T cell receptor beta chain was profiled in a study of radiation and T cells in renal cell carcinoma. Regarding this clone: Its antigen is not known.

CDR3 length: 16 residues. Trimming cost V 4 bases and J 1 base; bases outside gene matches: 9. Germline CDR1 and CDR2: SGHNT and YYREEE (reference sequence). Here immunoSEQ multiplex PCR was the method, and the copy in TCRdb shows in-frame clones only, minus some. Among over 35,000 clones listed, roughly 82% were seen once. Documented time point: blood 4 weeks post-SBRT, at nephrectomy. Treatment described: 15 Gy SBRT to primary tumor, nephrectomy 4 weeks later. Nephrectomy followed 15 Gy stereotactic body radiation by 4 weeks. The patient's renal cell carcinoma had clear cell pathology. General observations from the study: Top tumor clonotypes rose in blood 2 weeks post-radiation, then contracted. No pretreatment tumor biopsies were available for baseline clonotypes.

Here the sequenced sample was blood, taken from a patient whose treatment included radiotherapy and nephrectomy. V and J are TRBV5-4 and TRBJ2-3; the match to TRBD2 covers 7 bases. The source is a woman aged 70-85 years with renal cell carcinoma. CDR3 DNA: TGTGCCAGCAGCGACGGGAGGACCCTTGGCACAGATACGCAGTATTTT. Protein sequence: CASSDGRTLGTDTQYF.